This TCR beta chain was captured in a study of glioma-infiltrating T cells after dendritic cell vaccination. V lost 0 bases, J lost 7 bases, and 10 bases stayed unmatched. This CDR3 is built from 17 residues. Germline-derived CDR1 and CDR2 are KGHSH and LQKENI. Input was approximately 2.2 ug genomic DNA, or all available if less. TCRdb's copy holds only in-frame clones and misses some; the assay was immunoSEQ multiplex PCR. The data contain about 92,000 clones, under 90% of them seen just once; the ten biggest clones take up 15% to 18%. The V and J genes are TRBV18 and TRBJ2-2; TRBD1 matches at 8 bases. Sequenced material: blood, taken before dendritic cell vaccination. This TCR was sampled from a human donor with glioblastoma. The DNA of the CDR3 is TGTGCCAGCTCACCACCGGGTACAGGGGGATTCGGCGGGGAGCTGTTTTTT. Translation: CASSPPGTGGFGGELFF.